These 18 T cell receptor beta chains share one sample of origin, sequenced in a study of Graves' ophthalmopathy and Graves' hyperthyroidism. Amplification from RNA transcripts yielded the TCR beta CDR3 regions. Amplification began with first-round RT-PCR using HTBI primers, then second-round multiplex PCR was performed. TCRdb reprocessed the multiplex PCR reads with MiXCR, giving one entry per CDR3 protein. Here the sample spans 400,000 or so distinct CDR3 sequences, about 18% being singletons. Sequenced material: peripheral blood. The receptors come from an adult woman with stable Graves' hyperthyroidism.

The V and J genes are TRBV6-1 and TRBJ2-5, with 10 bases fitting TRBD1. V was clipped by 6 bases and J by 6 bases; unmatched bases: 7. The germline gives CDR1 MNHNS, CDR2 SASEGT. There are 14 residues in the CDR3. The CDR3, as DNA: TGTGCCAGCAGGAAGACAGGGGGCTGGAAGACCCAGTACTTC. Translating it yields CASRKTGGWKTQYF.

This clonotype has at least ten counts. The V gene is TRBV5-1, the J gene TRBJ2-2; 7 bases map to TRBD1. This CDR3 spans 16 amino acids. With 2 bases clipped from V and 1 base from J, the junction kept 5 bases outside the gene matches. The V gene's germline CDR1 is SGHRS and CDR2 YFSETQ. The DNA for the CDR3 is TGCGCCAGCAGCTTCCTACCAGGGGGGAACACCGGGGAGCTGTTTTTT. Translation gives CASSFLPGGNTGELFF.

This clonotype was found many times. This rearrangement joins TRBV5-1 to TRBJ2-2, with D possibly being TRBD1 (5 bases). This CDR3 has 15 residues. Germline CDR1 and CDR2: SGHRS and YFSETQ. V was cut by 0 bases and J by 6 bases, with 12 bases left in between. The CDR3 DNA sequence: TGCGCCAGCAGCTTGGATAGGGGCACGTCCGGGGAGCTGTTTTTT. This translates into CASSLDRGTSGELFF.

This clonotype was counted ten times or more. The V gene is TRBV28, the J gene TRBJ2-3, with D uncertain. V was shortened by 5 bases and J by 1 base, with 13 bases between the two germline ends. The CDR3 contains 15 residues. Germline CDR1 reads MDHEN; CDR2 reads SYDVKM. Here the CDR3 DNA reads TGTGCCAGCAGTGTCAGGCCGGGCGGCACAGATACGCAGTATTTT. This codes for CASSVRPGGTDTQYF.

There are a few counts of this clonotype. The CDR3: CASSLDVRREGRRGETQYF. The CDR3 nucleotides are TGCGCCAGCAGCTTGGACGTGAGAAGGGAAGGCCGAAGGGGAGAGACCCAGTACTTC. This chain joins TRBV5-1 and TRBJ2-5; D may be TRBD1 (5 bases). The germline CDR1 and CDR2 sequences are SGHRS and YFSETQ. The CDR3 length is 19 residues. Trimming removed 0 bases from V and 4 bases from J, with 25 bases in between.

This clonotype was seen at least ten times. The chain carries TRBV6-1 and TRBJ2-5; no clear D gene. The CDR3 runs 13 residues. Trimming pared 5 bases from V and 2 bases from J, leaving 9 bases between. Per the germline V gene, CDR1 is MNHNS and CDR2 is SASEGT. The CDR3 reads CASSTTVQETQYF. For the CDR3, the DNA is TGTGCCAGCAGTACAACAGTTCAAGAGACCCAGTACTTC.

This clonotype was recorded many times. The J gene is TRBJ1-1, the V gene TRBV29-1; 8 bases are a match to TRBD1. The CDR3 extends over 12 amino acids. Germline V gene data show CDR1 as SQVTM and CDR2 as ANQGSEA. The J segment lost 5 bases and the V segment lost 7 bases, leaving 6 bases of the junction unmatched. The DNA of the CDR3 is TGCAGCGCCCGACAGGGGATGACTGAAGCTTTCTTT. Amino acids: CSARQGMTEAFF.

J is TRBJ2-7 and V is TRBV11-1; 10 bases match TRBD1. The CDR3 runs 20 residues. Germline trimming cut 0 bases from V and 5 bases from J; bases unmatched to any gene: 19. The V gene's germline CDR1 is SGHAT and CDR2 FQDESV (reference sequence). The chain's CDR3 is CASSLAPILPRRDRGHEQYF. In DNA, the CDR3 is TGTGCCAGCAGCTTAGCGCCCATACTCCCACGCCGGGACAGGGGCCACGAGCAGTACTTC.

This clonotype was seen at least ten times. The chain employs TRBV20-1 and TRBJ2-7; no definite D call. The ends were cut back, 3 bases at V and 6 bases at J, with 6 bases in the middle. CDR3 length: 10 amino acids. Germline V gives CDR1 DFQATT, CDR2 SNEGSKA (reference sequence). The CDR3 region has the DNA TGCAGTGCTAGTATCCCCGAGCAGTACTTC. This codes for CSASIPEQYF.

The chain has TRBV12-3 or TRBV12-4 and TRBJ1-1; tentatively, D is TRBD1 (5 bases). CDR3 length: 13 residues. The V end was cut by 10 bases, the J end by 6 bases, with 18 bases between. The CDR3 spells CAIRPFRGAEAFF. CDR3 in DNA: TGTGCCATCAGGCCATTCCGAGGGGCTGAAGCTTTCTTT.

This chain uses TRBV3-1 with TRBJ1-1, with a tentative D call TRBD1 (5 bases). Trimming took 1 base from V and 11 from J, leaving 11 bases between them. This CDR3 contains 12 residues. Germline V gene lookup returns CDR1 LGHDT and CDR2 YNNKEL (reference sequence). The CDR3 reads CASSQVGGGAFF. Here the CDR3 DNA reads TGTGCCAGCAGCCAAGTTGGTGGGGGGGCTTTCTTT.

Ten or more counts support this clonotype. This chain connects TRBV6-1 to TRBJ1-2; D might be TRBD1 (5 bases). V shed 6 bases and J shed 8 bases, with 13 bases lying between them. The V gene's germline CDR1 is MNHNS and CDR2 SASEGT. The CDR3 is made up of 12 amino acids. The CDR3 region has the DNA TGTGCCAGCAGGGCAGGGATGGCGGGCTACACCTTC. Translation gives CASRAGMAGYTF.

This clonotype was counted at least ten times. The rearrangement links TRBV20-1 to TRBJ2-7, with D uncertain. Trimming cost V 3 bases and J 4 bases, with 10 bases left between them. Germline V gene sequence: CDR1 DFQATT, CDR2 SNEGSKA (reference sequence). This CDR3 spans 12 amino acids. As DNA, the CDR3 is TGCAGTGCTAGGACGGCGTTTTACGAGCAGTACTTC. Translated, it gives CSARTAFYEQYF.

The rearrangement uses TRBV6-1 and TRBJ2-7, with TRBD1 matching 11 bases. Trimming at V came to 0 bases and at J to 5 bases, leaving 6 bases not matched to a gene. CDR1 is MNHNS, CDR2 SASEGT, per germline. There are 16 residues in the CDR3. The CDR3 reads CASSEAWTGGLDEQYF. The CDR3 DNA follows: TGTGCCAGCAGTGAAGCTTGGACAGGGGGCCTCGACGAGCAGTACTTC.

This clonotype has ten or more counts. The chain combines TRBV9 with TRBJ2-5, with D hard to call. The CDR3 runs 14 residues. V lost 0 bases to trimming and J lost 1 base, with 7 bases between them. CDR1 SGDLS and CDR2 YYNGEE come from the germline V gene. The CDR3 protein is CASSVGQAQETQYF. The CDR3 DNA sequence: TGTGCCAGCAGCGTAGGCCAGGCCCAAGAGACCCAGTACTTC.

The genes are TRBV29-1 and TRBJ1-5, with a weak D call TRBD1 (5 bases). With 5 bases removed from V and 1 base from J, the gap between germline ends came to 18 bases. The CDR3 covers 16 residues. Germline V gene sequence: CDR1 SQVTM, CDR2 ANQGSEA. CDR3 bases: TGCAGCGTTTTCCTCCAGGACATAGGGAGCAATCAGCCCCAGCATTTT. It translates to CSVFLQDIGSNQPQHF.

This clonotype was counted ten times or more. In nucleotides, the CDR3 is TGTGCCAGCAGTAAAGGGAAGCGAAACTCCTACGAGCAGTACTTC. Its translation is CASSKGKRNSYEQYF. The V gene is TRBV28, the J gene TRBJ2-7; no firm D call. The CDR3 runs 15 residues. CDR1 and CDR2 (germline): MDHEN, SYDVKM. V was pared by 5 bases and J by 0 bases, with 14 bases between. Full variable domain (rest looked up from reference TRBV28 and TRBJ2-7): DVKVTQSSRYLVKRTGEKVFLECVQDMDHENMFWYRQDPGLGLRLIYFSYDVKMKEKGDIPEGYSVSREKKERFSLILESASTNQTSMYLCASSKGKRNSYEQYFGPGTRLTVT.

This clonotype came up many times. This rearrangement joins TRBV5-6 to TRBJ2-5; D may match TRBD1 or TRBD2 (6 bases each). There are 16 residues in the CDR3. Trimming stripped 4 bases from V and 2 bases from J, with 18 bases between. From germline, CDR1 is SGHDT and CDR2 YYEEEE. DNA of the CDR3: TGTGCCAGCAGCCCAGTAACCAGGGGAGGTCAAGAGACCCAGTACTTC. It codes for CASSPVTRGGQETQYF.